The 17 T cell receptor beta chains below come from one sample, sequenced in a study of cytomegalovirus exposure and HLA in healthy donors. Primers for the PCR totalled 60 Vbeta and 13 Jbeta. Sequenced by immunoSEQ multiplex PCR; TCRdb stores in-frame clones only, minus some. The sample consists of under 200,000 clones, around 80% of them appearing once. The source material was PBMCs. The receptors come from a woman in her forties or fifties in good health and CMV-seronegative.

The rearrangement joins TRBV18 to TRBJ1-4; 8 bases align to TRBD1. CDR3 size: 15 residues. V was clipped by 6 bases and J by 4 bases; unmatched bases: 7. CDR1 and CDR2 (germline): KGHSH, LQKENI. CDR3 sequence reads: CASSTGDSINEKLFF. In DNA form, the CDR3 reads TGTGCCAGCTCGACAGGGGACAGTATTAATGAAAAACTGTTTTTT.

This clone was seen only once. V and J are TRBV27 and TRBJ1-4, with 8 bases identical to TRBD1. The CDR3 loop spans 15 amino acids. The germline gives CDR1 MNHEY, CDR2 SMNVEV (reference sequence). The J segment lost 5 bases and the V segment lost 7 bases, leaving 9 bases of the junction unmatched. CDR3 nucleotides: TGTGCCAGCAAAATGGGGACAGGATTCAATGAAAAACTGTTTTTT. Translating it yields CASKMGTGFNEKLFF.

This rearrangement joins TRBV30 to TRBJ1-5; TRBD1 aligns across 7 bases. V dropped 0 bases and J dropped 6; count of bases not matched to a gene: 5. The CDR3 has 14 residues. Per the germline V gene, CDR1 is GTSNPN and CDR2 is SVGIG (reference sequence). CDR3 sequence (DNA): TGTGCCTGGAGTGTTTTTACAGGGGCTCAGCCCCAGCATTTT. This codes for CAWSVFTGAQPQHF.

The genes are TRBV7-9 and TRBJ2-2, with a possible D match to TRBD1 (5 bases). Per the germline V gene, CDR1 is SEHNR and CDR2 is FQNEAQ (reference sequence). The germline V and J ends were trimmed by 6 bases and 4 bases, with 9 bases remaining between them. The CDR3 has 13 residues. Here the CDR3 reads CASRNQGTGELFF. The CDR3 DNA is TGTGCCAGCAGAAACCAGGGCACCGGGGAGCTGTTTTTT.

The CDR3 loop is CASSPRERTGWNTGELFF. CDR3 DNA: TGTGCCAGCTCACCAAGAGAGAGGACAGGGTGGAACACCGGGGAGCTGTTTTTT. This sequence joins TRBV18 and TRBJ2-2, with 8 bases lining up with TRBD1. The CDR3 is made up of 18 amino acids. Unmatched junction bases numbered 9, after V lost 2 bases and J lost 1 base. Per the germline V gene, CDR1 is KGHSH and CDR2 is LQKENI.

This clone occurred once. The V gene is TRBV28, the J gene TRBJ1-2; tentative D call: TRBD1 (6 bases). This CDR3 is built from 12 residues. Germline CDR1 reads MDHEN; CDR2 reads SYDVKM. Deletions cut 8 bases from V and 9 bases from J, with 16 bases between. The CDR3: CASGNVRDSYTF. The DNA of the CDR3 is TGTGCCAGCGGCAATGTCCGGGACAGCTACACCTTC.

This sequence joins TRBV7-8 and TRBJ2-5; the D is unclear. Deletions cut 3 bases from V and 5 bases from J, with 10 bases between. Per germline, CDR1 SGHVS and CDR2 FQNEAQ. The CDR3 loop spans 13 amino acids. DNA of the CDR3: TGTGCCAGCAGCTTTGGGCCTCGGGAGACCCAGTACTTC. Translation gives CASSFGPRETQYF.

The CDR3 DNA reads TGTGCCAGCAGGGGGGACTATTACATTCAGTACTTC. This encodes CASRGDYYIQYF. V is TRBV6-1 and J is TRBJ2-4; TRBD2 matches at 7 bases. Germline trimming cut 6 bases from V and 8 bases from J; bases unmatched to any gene: 4. This CDR3 comprises 12 residues. Germline assignment: CDR1 MNHNS and CDR2 SASEGT.

The J gene is TRBJ2-2, the V gene TRBV1; the D call TRBD2 from the table was never checked on the DNA. TRBV1 constitutes a pseudogene. There are 13 residues in the CDR3. The CDR3 DNA sequence: TGCACCAGCAGCCAAGATCTTCCCGGGGAGCTGTTTTTT. Amino acid sequence: CTSSQDLPGELFF.

This clone has only one observation. The CDR3 region is CAWSRKNTEAFF. The CDR3 DNA follows: TGTGCCTGGAGTCGTAAGAACACTGAAGCTTTCTTT. This chain links TRBV30 with TRBJ1-1; D ambiguous. Germline V gene sequence: CDR1 GTSNPN, CDR2 SVGIG (reference sequence). Trimming shortened V by 2 bases and J by 1 base, and 5 bases separated the two germline ends. CDR3 length: 12 amino acids.

This rearrangement joins TRBV19 to TRBJ1-1; tentative D call: TRBD1 (5 bases). V was cut by 6 bases and J by 5 bases, with 13 bases left in between. Per the germline V gene, CDR1 is LNHDA and CDR2 is SQIVND (reference sequence). The CDR3 is made up of 13 amino acids. This CDR3 reads CASRDGGGTEAFF. The DNA of the CDR3 is TGTGCCAGTAGGGACGGGGGGGGAACTGAAGCTTTCTTT.

This clone was seen just once. This chain connects TRBV30 to TRBJ1-2; D is uncertain. Per the germline V gene, CDR1 is GTSNPN and CDR2 is SVGIG (reference sequence). CDR3 length: 13 amino acids. Trimming pared 4 bases from V and 5 bases from J, leaving 14 bases between. DNA of the CDR3: TGTGCCTGGACCGAGGGCGTTTGGTATGGCTACACCTTC. Encoded protein: CAWTEGVWYGYTF.

This clone was seen a single time. The J gene is TRBJ2-7, the V gene TRBV15, with 9 positions matching TRBD1. V trimming: 1 base; J trimming: 3 bases; junction bases outside the gene matches: 4. Germline V gene lookup returns CDR1 LNHNV and CDR2 YYDKDF (reference sequence). The CDR3 loop spans 15 amino acids. The CDR3 loop reads CATSRAPDRGYEQYF. CDR3 bases: TGTGCCACCAGCAGAGCACCGGACAGGGGCTACGAGCAGTACTTC.

V is TRBV6-6 and J is TRBJ2-7; 7 bases fit TRBD2. J gave up 0 bases and V 8 bases, and 4 bases lay outside the gene matches. Germline V gene sequence: CDR1 MNHNY, CDR2 SVGAGI (reference sequence). This CDR3 contains 13 residues. CDR3 sequence: CASGGDFSYEQYF. The CDR3 nucleotides read TGTGCCAGCGGGGGGGACTTCTCCTACGAGCAGTACTTC.

The chain uses TRBV18 and TRBJ1-2; 9 nucleotides line up with TRBD1. The length of the CDR3 is 15 residues. Germline trimming cut 4 bases from V and 6 bases from J; bases unmatched to any gene: 9. Germline V gene lookup returns CDR1 KGHSH and CDR2 LQKENI. CDR3 nucleotides: TGTGCCAGCTCACGGAGCGACAGGGGGACGGATGGCTACACCTTC. It translates to CASSRSDRGTDGYTF. The full variable domain, in which reference TRBV18 and TRBJ1-2 provide the parts outside the CDR3, is NAGVMQNPRHLVRRRGQEARLRCSPMKGHSHVYWYRQLPEEGLKFMVYLQKENIIDESGMPKERFSAEFPKEGPSILRIQQVVRGDSAAYFCASSRSDRGTDGYTFGSGTRLTVV.

The V gene is TRBV5-1, the J gene TRBJ2-1, with D possibly being TRBD2 (6 bases). The CDR3 has 14 residues. The germline CDR1 and CDR2 sequences are SGHRS and YFSETQ. V was pared by 2 bases and J by 4 bases, with 10 bases between. CDR3 nucleotide sequence: TGCGCCAGCAGCTTCTATGGAGGGTACAATGAGCAGTTCTTC. It yields the protein CASSFYGGYNEQFF.

To note about this clone: The sample carries other DNA sequences with the same CDR3. The chain recombines TRBV28 with TRBJ2-2; no definite D call. Germline CDR1 MDHEN, CDR2 SYDVKM. The CDR3 extends over 12 amino acids. V dropped 3 bases and J dropped 6 bases, with 5 bases sitting between them. CDR3 region: CASSFGPGELFF. The CDR3, as DNA: TGTGCCAGCAGTTTCGGTCCCGGGGAGCTGTTTTTT.